This is a list of T cell receptor beta chains from one sample in a study of cytotoxic CD8 clonotypes in ibrutinib-treated CLL. TCRdb's table, derived via immunoSEQ multiplex PCR, lists solely in-frame clones and lacks some. The sample contains some 200,000 clones, roughly three quarters of which appear only once. The material was PBMCs, obtained after 12 months of ibrutinib treatment. The receptors were sampled from a human donor with chronic lymphocytic leukemia. Each CDR3 is given with its conserved first and last residue. Each record gives: clone size, V gene, D gene, J gene, CDR3 DNA, CDR3 protein. D genes are given only for firm matches. Clone size is given for some rows only: seen once, a few or many times, or a class if the clone is expanded.

.	TRBV10-3	TRBD1	TRBJ1-5	TGTGCCATCAGTGGGGGACAGTCCAATCAGCCCCAGCATTTT	CAISGGQSNQPQHF
.	TRBV9	.	TRBJ2-3	TGTGCCAGCAGCCCCCGCACGGATACGCAGTATTTT	CASSPRTDTQYF
.	TRBV7-9	.	TRBJ1-2	TGTGCCAGCAGCCCCGGCACAGGGAGCTATGGCTACACCTTC	CASSPGTGSYGYTF
.	TRBV11-2	.	TRBJ2-7	TGTGCCAGCAGCTTAATTTATGGCGCAGGTGCCCAGCTCTACGAGCAGTACTTC	CASSLIYGAGAQLYEQYF
.	TRBV5-1	TRBD1	TRBJ2-3	TGCGCCAGCAGCGGGGGACAGAACACAGATACGCAGTATTTT	CASSGGQNTDTQYF
.	TRBV10-1	TRBD2	TRBJ2-2	TGCGCCAGCAGTGAGCTGGCTAGCGGGGCCCGGGAGCTGTTTTTT	CASSELASGARELFF
.	TRBV5-4	.	TRBJ2-1	TGTGCCAGCAGCATACCGGGACGCGACCGCTATGAGCAGTTCTTC	CASSIPGRDRYEQFF
.	TRBV5-1	.	TRBJ1-3	TGCGCCAGCAGCTTGGTTGGGGGGCCCTCTGGAAACACCATATATTTT	CASSLVGGPSGNTIYF
.	TRBV30	.	TRBJ2-1	TGTGCCTGGGGCTGGGGGAGAGTTGAGCAGTTCTTC	CAWGWGRVEQFF
.	TRBV6-6	TRBD2	TRBJ2-5	TGTGCCAGCATCCCCCATTTGGGCGGGGGGAAAGAGACCCAGTACTTC	CASIPHLGGGKETQYF
.	TRBV28	TRBD2	TRBJ2-7	TGTGCCAGCAGTTTAGGGGGGGTAGGGTCCACCTACGAGCAGTACTTC	CASSLGGVGSTYEQYF
.	TRBV13	.	TRBJ2-1	TGTGCCAGCAGCTCCTGGTGGGCGAGCTCCTACAATGAGCAGTTCTTC	CASSSWWASSYNEQFF
.	TRBV27	.	TRBJ2-3	TGTGCCAGCAGTTTGACAAAAGGGACAGATACGCAGTATTTT	CASSLTKGTDTQYF
.	TRBV6-1	TRBD2	TRBJ2-1	TGTGCCAGCAGTGAACTAGCGGGGGCCACTCAGAGCTCCTACAATGAGCAGTTCTTC	CASSELAGATQSSYNEQFF
.	TRBV5-6	TRBD1	TRBJ1-1	TGTGCCAGCAGCGGAAACAGGGGGACCACTGAAGCTTTCTTT	CASSGNRGTTEAFF
.	TRBV2	TRBD1	TRBJ1-2	TGTGCCACCCACGGACAGGGCTTTGGCTATGGCTACACCTTC	CATHGQGFGYGYTF
.	TRBV21-1	.	TRBJ1-3	TGTGCCAGGACAGGGGTAGCTGGAAACACCATATATTTT	CARTGVAGNTIYF
few	TRBV30	TRBD2	TRBJ2-7	TGTGCCTGGAGTTTTCGGTGGGGGGGCGAGCAGTACTTC	CAWSFRWGGEQYF
.	TRBV28	.	TRBJ2-7	TGTGCCAGCAGTGGTGAGGCAGCTTCATCCTACGAGCAGTACTTC	CASSGEAASSYEQYF
.	TRBV5-1	TRBD1	TRBJ1-2	TGCGCCAGCAGCCAAGAGGGGGACAGGGCTATTAACTATGGCTACACCTTC	CASSQEGDRAINYGYTF
.	TRBV30	.	TRBJ1-2	TGTGCCTGGGAATGGGCCAGAGGCGGCTACACCTTC	CAWEWARGGYTF
.	TRBV28	TRBD1	TRBJ1-2	TGTGCCAGCTACATAAAGGGGGCGCAGGACTATGGCTACACCTTC	CASYIKGAQDYGYTF
few	TRBV4-1	.	TRBJ1-5	TGCGCCAGCAGACCGACGGACAGCAATCAGCCCCAGCATTTT	CASRPTDSNQPQHF
.	TRBV28	.	TRBJ2-5	TGTGCCACCTCAGTCAATAGATTGGGGACCCAGTACTTC	CATSVNRLGTQYF
.	TRBV19	.	TRBJ2-7	TGTGCCAGTAGTATAAGTGCTACCTCCTACGAGCAGTACTTC	CASSISATSYEQYF
.	TRBV11-2	.	TRBJ2-7	TGTGCCAGCAGCTTGCCGGGATCCCCCCGTGGGCTCTACGAGCAGTACTTC	CASSLPGSPRGLYEQYF
.	TRBV6-6	.	TRBJ2-1	TGTGCCAGCCAGCCGCAGGGAAATGAGCAGTTCTTC	CASQPQGNEQFF
.	TRBV29-1	.	TRBJ1-4	TGCAGCGTGAGGACAGATGAAAAACTGTTTTTT	CSVRTDEKLFF
.	TRBV6-1	.	TRBJ2-2	TGTGCCAGCAGTGAAAGGGAGCAGCTGAGGCTGTTTTTT	CASSEREQLRLFF
once	TRBV28	.	TRBJ1-2	TGTGCCAGCAGCGCCTTCCTTTCGGGCTACACCTTC	CASSAFLSGYTF
.	TRBV4-1	.	TRBJ1-5	TGCGCCAGCAGCCACCCCCTGGGGGGCGGGTATCAGCCCCAGCATTTT	CASSHPLGGGYQPQHF
.	TRBV6-5	.	TRBJ1-3	TGTGCCAGCAGTTACGAGAGCTCTGGAAACACCATATATTTT	CASSYESSGNTIYF
.	TRBV15	TRBD2	TRBJ2-3	TGTGCCACCAAGGCTAGCGGGAGCGCAGATACGCAGTATTTT	CATKASGSADTQYF
.	TRBV7-6	.	TRBJ2-5	TGTGCCAGCAGCGAACAAGAGACCCAGTACTTC	CASSEQETQYF
few	TRBV10-2	TRBD2	TRBJ2-7	TGCGCCAGCGGGGGACTAGTCAGGGCCTCCGAGCAGTACTTC	CASGGLVRASEQYF
.	TRBV19	TRBD1	TRBJ1-2	TGTGCCAGTAGTATGCGACAGGGGAATGGCTACACCTTC	CASSMRQGNGYTF
.	TRBV25-1	.	TRBJ2-2	TGTGCCAGCAAAATCGCGAACACCGGGGAGCTGTTTTTT	CASKIANTGELFF
.	TRBV19	.	TRBJ1-1	TGTGCCAGTAGTCACCCCGGGCCTCACACTGAAGCTTTCTTT	CASSHPGPHTEAFF
.	TRBV30	TRBD2	TRBJ2-7	TGTGCCTGGAGTGTTGGGGACTATCGGGCCGAGCAGTACTTC	CAWSVGDYRAEQYF
once	TRBV7-8	TRBD2	TRBJ2-7	TGTGCCAGCAGCTTATTAGGCGGGGGGTCCTACGAGCAGTACTTC	CASSLLGGGSYEQYF
.	TRBV5-8	.	TRBJ2-3	TGTGCCAGCAGTCCCCCGGCCGGCCCCACAGATACGCAGTATTTT	CASSPPAGPTDTQYF
.	TRBV7-7	.	TRBJ2-5	TGTGCTAGCAGCTTAGGTCCCCAAGAGACCCAGTACTTC	CASSLGPQETQYF
.	TRBV15	.	TRBJ1-2	TGTGCCACCAGCAGAGATTTTGGAAACTATGGCTACACCTTC	CATSRDFGNYGYTF
.	TRBV21-1	.	TRBJ1-1	TGTGCCAGCATCACTGAAGCTTTCTTT	CASITEAFF
.	TRBV11-3	.	TRBJ2-3	TGTGCCAGCAGCCCGACTCCAGATACGCAGTATTTT	CASSPTPDTQYF
.	TRBV6-6	.	TRBJ2-7	TGTGCCAGCACCCCGGAGGGGGGTTCCAGCTCCTACGAGCAGTACTTC	CASTPEGGSSSYEQYF
once	TRBV27	.	TRBJ1-1	TGTGCCAGCAGTCCTATCTTGGGAGGCACTGAAGCTTTCTTT	CASSPILGGTEAFF
.	TRBV2	.	TRBJ2-1	TGTGCCAGCAGTCACCTGACGCAGGGCTTTGAGCAGTTCTTC	CASSHLTQGFEQFF
few	TRBV28	TRBD1	TRBJ1-1	TGTGCCAGCAGTTTAGGGGACAGGGGTTTCGCTGAAGCTTTCTTT	CASSLGDRGFAEAFF
.	TRBV28	.	TRBJ1-1	TGTGCCAGCAGTTTCGTCGGGGGAAACACTGAAGCTTTCTTT	CASSFVGGNTEAFF
.	TRBV5-5	TRBD2	TRBJ2-7	TGTGCCAGCAGCTTGGCCGGACTAGCGGGAGTTATGGTGTACGAGCAGTACTTC	CASSLAGLAGVMVYEQYF
.	TRBV4-1	.	TRBJ1-1	TGCGCCAGCAGCCAAGATGGACAATGGGAAGGAGCTTTCTTT	CASSQDGQWEGAFF
.	TRBV7-8	TRBD1	TRBJ1-2	TGTGCCAGCAGCCTAAACCGGGACAGTCATGGCTACACCTTC	CASSLNRDSHGYTF
.	TRBV19	.	TRBJ1-2	TGTGCCAGTCACCACCTTGGGGAAGCAGACGGCTACACCTTC	CASHHLGEADGYTF
many	TRBV11-2	.	TRBJ1-6	TGTGCCAGCAGCTTAGGTTTTAATTCACCCCTCCACTTT	CASSLGFNSPLHF
.	TRBV28	.	TRBJ1-1	TGTGCCAGTCTCGGTAGGCAACTCACTGGGGCTTTCTTT	CASLGRQLTGAFF
few	TRBV19	TRBD1	TRBJ2-7	TGTGCCAGTAGTATAGGGACAGGGGCCTACGAGCAGTACTTC	CASSIGTGAYEQYF
few	TRBV27	.	TRBJ1-2	TGTGCCAGCAGTTTAGGATCTAACTATGGCTACACCTTC	CASSLGSNYGYTF
.	TRBV10-3	TRBD1	TRBJ2-2	TGTGCCATCAGCCAGGGGGCCCCGAACACCGGGGAGCTGTTTTTT	CAISQGAPNTGELFF